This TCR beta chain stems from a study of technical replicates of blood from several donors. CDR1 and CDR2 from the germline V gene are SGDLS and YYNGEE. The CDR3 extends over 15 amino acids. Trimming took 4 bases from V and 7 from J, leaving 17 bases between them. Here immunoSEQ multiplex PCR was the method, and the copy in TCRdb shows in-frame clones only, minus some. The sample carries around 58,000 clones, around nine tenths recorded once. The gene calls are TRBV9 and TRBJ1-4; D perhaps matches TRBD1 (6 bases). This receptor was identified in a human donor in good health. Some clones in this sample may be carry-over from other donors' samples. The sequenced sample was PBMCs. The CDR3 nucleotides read TGTGCCAGCAGCTCTAAAACAGGGAGTAGTGAAAAACTGTTTTTT. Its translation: CASSSKTGSSEKLFF.